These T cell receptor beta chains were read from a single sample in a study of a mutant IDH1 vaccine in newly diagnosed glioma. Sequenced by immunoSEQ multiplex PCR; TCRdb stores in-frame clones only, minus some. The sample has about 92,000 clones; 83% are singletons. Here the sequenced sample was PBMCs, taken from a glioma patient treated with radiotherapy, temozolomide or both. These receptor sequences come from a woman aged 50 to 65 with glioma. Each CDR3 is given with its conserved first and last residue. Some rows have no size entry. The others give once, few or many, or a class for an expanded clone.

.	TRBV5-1	CASSPTGGPSGYTF
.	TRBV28	CASKGGPSNTEAFF
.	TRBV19	CASSIDWGARYGYTF
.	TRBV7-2	CASSSRGGGSYNEQFF
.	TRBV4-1	CASSQRGVDGYTF
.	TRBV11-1	CASSTSGTGNTIYF
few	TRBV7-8	CASSRLESSYNSPLHF
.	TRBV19	CASSIVLAGTLGIYEQYF
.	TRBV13	CASSPGQGTGELFF
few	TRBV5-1	CASRQITGTEAFF
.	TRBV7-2	CASSWRNSGNTIYF
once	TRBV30	CAGAGGSNEQFF
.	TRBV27	CASSEGLPGANVLTF
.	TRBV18	CASSPLGQGAPGYTF
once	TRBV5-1	CASSTSGTGVETQYF
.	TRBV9	CASSVGAELNEKLFF
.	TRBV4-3	CASSQDFAGTGANVLTF
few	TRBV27	CASRSPGHQETQYF
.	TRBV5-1	CASSDRDRSHEQFF
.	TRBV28	CASSWFNEQFF
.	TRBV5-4	CASSLLQGAREKLFF
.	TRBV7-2	CASSLEGSNTGELFF
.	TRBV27	CASSQSPGPMFF
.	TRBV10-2	CASRATGDIYGYTF
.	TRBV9	CASTTNAGTGEKLFF
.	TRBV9	CASSDAGEYTEAFF
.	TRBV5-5	CASSRGSAGENTGELFF
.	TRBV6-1	CASSEEWQNTEAFF
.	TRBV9	CASSVAPLAGAYTDTQYF
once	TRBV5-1	CASSLAGLAGDYEQYF
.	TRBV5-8	CASSLQYGNTIYF
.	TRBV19	CASCPRGGNQPQHF
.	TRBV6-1	CASSEGLSQPQHF
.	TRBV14	CASSQWTSGGYEQYF
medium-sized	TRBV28	CASSRLAGRYEQYF
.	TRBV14	CASSQDRTGGFQETQYF
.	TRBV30	CAWSPSLVETQYF
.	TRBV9	CASSVGGNTGELFF
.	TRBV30	CAWSVRGAGSYNSPLHF
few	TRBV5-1	CASDRTGGAYNEQFF
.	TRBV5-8	CASRRGQYTGELFF
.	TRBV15	CATSSLTGGMGKNIQYF
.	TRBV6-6	CASAPSSNEQYF
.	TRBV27	CASSFKGPPYGYTF
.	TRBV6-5	CASSTDTRGTGELFF
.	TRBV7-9	CASSLNRDSEAFF